This entry lists 9 T cell receptor beta chains sequenced from one sample in a study of blood T cells in healthy people across ages. A second PCR of about 7 to 12 cycles used a sample-barcoded 5' primer and a J-beta primer mix. From the 5' RACE reads, TCRdb called clonotypes with MiXCR, one entry per CDR3 protein. This sample yields about 640,000 distinct CDR3 sequences, of which about 28% are seen a single time; 15% to 19% belongs to the top ten. The specimen was blood. The source is a woman older than 75 in good health.

The J gene is TRBJ2-5, the V gene TRBV7-2; D is undetermined. Germline assignment: CDR1 SGHTA and CDR2 FQGNSA. V shed 1 base and J shed 4 bases, with 10 bases lying between them. This CDR3 comprises 14 residues. The CDR3 DNA reads as TGTGCCAGCAGCTTAGGACTTGCGCCAGAGACCCAGTACTTC. It encodes CASSLGLAPETQYF.

This clonotype was counted ten times or more. V and J are TRBV2 and TRBJ2-7; 8 positions agree with TRBD2. The CDR3 is made up of 13 amino acids. CDR1 and CDR2 from the germline V gene are SNHLY and FYNNEI. V trimming: 3 bases; J trimming: 5 bases; junction bases outside the gene matches: 3. The chain's CDR3 is CASSESGGHEQYF. CDR3 sequence (DNA): TGTGCCAGCAGTGAGAGCGGGGGCCACGAGCAGTACTTC.

There are many counts of this clonotype. The V and J genes are TRBV20-1 and TRBJ1-1; D unresolved. CDR3 length: 13 amino acids. Germline CDR1 reads DFQATT; CDR2 reads SNEGSKA (reference sequence). Trimming pared 1 base from V and 3 bases from J, leaving 9 bases between. In DNA form, the CDR3 reads TGCAGTGCTAGAGTGGCGGGTGACACTGAAGCTTTCTTT. It specifies CSARVAGDTEAFF.

The chain carries TRBV30 and TRBJ2-5; D remains unclear. CDR3 size: 16 residues. From germline, CDR1 is GTSNPN and CDR2 SVGIG (reference sequence). V lost 3 bases and J 0 bases, leaving 17 bases between the germline ends. For the CDR3, the DNA is TGTGCCTGGAGGGAGACTCGACCCTTAAACCAAGAGACCCAGTACTTC. This encodes CAWRETRPLNQETQYF.

This clonotype was seen ten or more times. This chain uses TRBV27 with TRBJ1-2; maybe TRBD1 (6 bases). This CDR3 is 13 amino acids long. The germline V and J ends were trimmed by 6 bases and 9 bases, with 17 bases remaining between them. Germline V CDR1 and CDR2: MNHEY, SMNVEV (reference sequence). The CDR3: CASSLIRGESYTF. The CDR3 region has the DNA TGTGCCAGCAGCTTGATAAGGGGGGAAAGCTACACCTTC.

This clonotype turned up a few times. Sequence at one end of the junction differs from germline and may be a read error. The CDR3, as DNA: TGTGCCAGCAGTTTAGGCGTGGACGCAGATACGCAATATTTT. Translating it yields CASSLGVDADTQYF. The chain links TRBV12-3 or TRBV12-4 to TRBJ2-3, with D uncertain. This CDR3 contains 14 residues.

This clonotype was detected ten times or more. This rearrangement joins TRBV12-3 or TRBV12-4 to TRBJ1-1; no clear D. Trimming cost V 0 bases and J 1 base, with 3 bases left between them. The CDR3 spans 13 residues. Here the CDR3 reads CASSLAENTEAFF. CDR3 sequence (DNA): TGTGCCAGCAGTTTAGCAGAGAACACTGAAGCTTTCTTT.

This clonotype was recorded a few times. This may arise from a read error, as a much more abundant clone is one base away. The chain combines TRBV7-2 with TRBJ2-1; tentatively, D is TRBD2 (6 bases). The DNA end is a closer match to TRBJ2-7, so the J assignment may be wrong. CDR1 is SGHTA, CDR2 FQGNSA, per germline. The CDR3 length is 16 residues. In DNA, the CDR3 is TGTGCCAGCAGCATGGCCGGGACTCGATCCTACAATGAGCAGTACTTC. Its translation is CASSMAGTRSYNEQYF.

This clonotype was observed a few times. The rearrangement joins TRBV20-1 to TRBJ1-6, with D perhaps matching TRBD1 (5 bases). In germline, CDR1 is DFQATT, CDR2 SNEGSKA (reference sequence). V was pared by 0 bases and J by 0 bases, with 9 bases between. CDR3 length: 16 residues. CDR3 protein: CSAREHRSSYNSPLHF. As DNA, the CDR3 is TGCAGTGCTAGAGAGCACAGGAGCTCCTATAATTCACCCCTCCACTTT.